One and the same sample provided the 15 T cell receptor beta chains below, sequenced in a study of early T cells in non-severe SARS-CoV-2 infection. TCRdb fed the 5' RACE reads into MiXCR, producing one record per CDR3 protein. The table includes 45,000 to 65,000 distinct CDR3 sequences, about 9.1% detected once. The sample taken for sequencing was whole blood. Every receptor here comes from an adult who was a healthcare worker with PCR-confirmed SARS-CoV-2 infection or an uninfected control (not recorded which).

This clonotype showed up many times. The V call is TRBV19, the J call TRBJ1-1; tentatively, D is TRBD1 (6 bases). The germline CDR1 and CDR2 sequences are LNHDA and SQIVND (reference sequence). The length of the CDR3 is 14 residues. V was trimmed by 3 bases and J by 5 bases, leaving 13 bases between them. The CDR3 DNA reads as TGTGCCAGTAGTATCGTTGGAGGGGGGACTGAAGCTTTCTTT. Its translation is CASSIVGGGTEAFF. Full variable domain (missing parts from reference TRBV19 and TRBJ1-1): DGGITQSPKYLFRKEGQNVTLSCEQNLNHDAMYWYRQDPGQGLRLIYYSQIVNDFQKGDIAEGYSVSREKKESFPLTVTSAQKNPTAFYLCASSIVGGGTEAFFGQGTRLTVV.

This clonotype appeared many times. As DNA, the CDR3 is TGCAGCGTTGAGCCTGAAGCTTTCTTT. It translates to CSVEPEAFF. The genes are TRBV29-1 and TRBJ1-1; D gene ambiguous. The CDR3 is 9 residues long. Per germline, CDR1 SQVTM and CDR2 ANQGSEA. Trimming removed 3 bases at V and 6 bases at J, with 2 bases between.

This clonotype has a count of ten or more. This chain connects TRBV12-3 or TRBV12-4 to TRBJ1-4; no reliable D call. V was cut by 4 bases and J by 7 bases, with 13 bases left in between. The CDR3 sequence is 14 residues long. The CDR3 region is CASSSSVSSEKLFF. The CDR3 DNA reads TGTGCCAGCAGTTCTTCAGTATCGAGTGAAAAACTGTTTTTT.

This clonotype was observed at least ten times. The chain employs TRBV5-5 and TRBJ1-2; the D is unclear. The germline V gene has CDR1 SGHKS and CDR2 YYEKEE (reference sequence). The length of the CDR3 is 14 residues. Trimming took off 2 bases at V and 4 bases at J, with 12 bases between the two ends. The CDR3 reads CASSLSGPRYGYTF. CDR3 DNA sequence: TGTGCCAGCAGCTTATCCGGGCCCCGCTATGGCTACACCTTC.

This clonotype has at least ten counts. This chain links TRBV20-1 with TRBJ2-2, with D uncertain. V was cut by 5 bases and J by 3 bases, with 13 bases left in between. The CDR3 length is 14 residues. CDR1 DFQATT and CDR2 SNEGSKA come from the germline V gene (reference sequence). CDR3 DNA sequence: TGCAGTGCTCCAGACATGGACCACACCGGGGAGCTGTTTTTT. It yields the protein CSAPDMDHTGELFF.

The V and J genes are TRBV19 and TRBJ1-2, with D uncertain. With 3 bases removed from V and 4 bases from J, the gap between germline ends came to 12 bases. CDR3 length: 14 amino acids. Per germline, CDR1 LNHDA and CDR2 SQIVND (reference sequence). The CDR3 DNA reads TGTGCCAGTAGTATCCAACGGGAGAGCTATGGCTACACCTTC. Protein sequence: CASSIQRESYGYTF.

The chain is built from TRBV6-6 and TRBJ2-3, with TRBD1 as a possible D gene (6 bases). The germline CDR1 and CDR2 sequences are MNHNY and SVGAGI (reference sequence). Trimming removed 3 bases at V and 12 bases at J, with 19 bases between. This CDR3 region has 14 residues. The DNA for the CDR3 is TGTGCCAGCAGTTATCAGGGGATGGGGATTCCACAGTATTTT. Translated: CASSYQGMGIPQYF.

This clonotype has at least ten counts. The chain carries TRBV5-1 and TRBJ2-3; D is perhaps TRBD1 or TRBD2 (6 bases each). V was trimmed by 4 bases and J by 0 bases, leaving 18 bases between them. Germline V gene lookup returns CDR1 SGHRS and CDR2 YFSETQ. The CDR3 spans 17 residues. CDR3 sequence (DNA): TGCGCCAGCAGCCCACCTGGGGGCGGGACCAGCACAGATACGCAGTATTTT. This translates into CASSPPGGGTSTDTQYF.

CDR3 sequence (DNA): TGCAGTGCTACACCAGCGAAGGGGGCGGTGAACACTGAAGCTTTCTTT. Translation: CSATPAKGAVNTEAFF. The rearrangement joins TRBV20-1 to TRBJ1-1; 7 bases align to TRBD1. The trim removed 4 bases at V and 0 bases at J, leaving 11 bases unmatched. CDR1 is DFQATT and CDR2 is SNEGSKA in the germline V gene (reference sequence). The CDR3 length is 16 residues.

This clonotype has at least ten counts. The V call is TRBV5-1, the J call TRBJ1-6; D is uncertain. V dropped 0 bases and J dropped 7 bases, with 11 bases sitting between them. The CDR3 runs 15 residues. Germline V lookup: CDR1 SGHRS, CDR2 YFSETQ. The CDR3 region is CASSLDAHKNSPLHF. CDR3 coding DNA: TGCGCCAGCAGCTTGGATGCCCACAAGAATTCACCCCTCCACTTT.

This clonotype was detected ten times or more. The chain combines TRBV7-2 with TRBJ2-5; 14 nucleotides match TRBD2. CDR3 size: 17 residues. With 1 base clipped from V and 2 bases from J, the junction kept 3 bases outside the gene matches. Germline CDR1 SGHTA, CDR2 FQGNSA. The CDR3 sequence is CASSLGLAGGPQETQYF. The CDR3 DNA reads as TGTGCCAGCAGCTTAGGACTAGCGGGGGGGCCACAAGAGACCCAGTACTTC. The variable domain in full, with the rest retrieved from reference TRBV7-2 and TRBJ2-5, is GAGVSQSPSNKVTEKGKDVELRCDPISGHTALYWYRQSLGQGLEFLIYFQGNSAPDKSGLPSDRFSAERTGGSVSTLTIQRTQQEDSAVYLCASSLGLAGGPQETQYFGPGTRLLVL.

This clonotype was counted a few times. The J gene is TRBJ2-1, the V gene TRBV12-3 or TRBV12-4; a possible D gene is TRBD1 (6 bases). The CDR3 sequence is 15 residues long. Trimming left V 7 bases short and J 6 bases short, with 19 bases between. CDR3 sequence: CASNLLQGLSNEQFF. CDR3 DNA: TGTGCCAGCAATCTTCTCCAGGGGTTATCCAATGAGCAGTTCTTC.

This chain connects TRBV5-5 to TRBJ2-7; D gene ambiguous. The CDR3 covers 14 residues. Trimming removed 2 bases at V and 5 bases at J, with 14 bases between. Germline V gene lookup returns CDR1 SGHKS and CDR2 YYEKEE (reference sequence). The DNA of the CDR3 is TGTGCCAGCAGCTTTAGGCAAGGTTCTCACGAGCAGTACTTC. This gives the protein CASSFRQGSHEQYF.

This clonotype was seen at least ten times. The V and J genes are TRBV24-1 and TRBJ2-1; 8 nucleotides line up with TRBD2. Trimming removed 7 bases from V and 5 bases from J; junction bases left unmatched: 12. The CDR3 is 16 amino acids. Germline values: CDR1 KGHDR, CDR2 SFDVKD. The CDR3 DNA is TGTGCCACCAGCGGCGGGGGGACCTCTGTGGACAATGAGCAGTTCTTC. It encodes CATSGGGTSVDNEQFF.

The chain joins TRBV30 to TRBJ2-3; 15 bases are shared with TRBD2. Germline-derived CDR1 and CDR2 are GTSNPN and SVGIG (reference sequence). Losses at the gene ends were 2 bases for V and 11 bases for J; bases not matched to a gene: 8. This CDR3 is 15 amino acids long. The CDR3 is CAWSPSGLAGGWQYF. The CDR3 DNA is TGTGCCTGGAGTCCCTCGGGACTAGCGGGAGGTTGGCAGTATTTT.